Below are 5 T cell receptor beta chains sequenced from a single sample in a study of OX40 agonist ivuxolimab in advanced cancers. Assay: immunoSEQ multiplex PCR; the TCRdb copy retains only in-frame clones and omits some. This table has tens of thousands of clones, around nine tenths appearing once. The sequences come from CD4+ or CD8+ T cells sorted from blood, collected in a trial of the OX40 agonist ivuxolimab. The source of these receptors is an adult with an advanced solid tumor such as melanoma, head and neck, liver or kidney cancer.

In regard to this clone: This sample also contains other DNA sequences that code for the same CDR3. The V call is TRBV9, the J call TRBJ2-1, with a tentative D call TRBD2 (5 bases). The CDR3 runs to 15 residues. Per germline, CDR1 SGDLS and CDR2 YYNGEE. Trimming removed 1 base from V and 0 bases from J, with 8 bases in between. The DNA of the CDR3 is TGTGCCAGCAGCGTAAGTGGGAGCTCCTACAATGAGCAGTTCTTC. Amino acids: CASSVSGSSYNEQFF.

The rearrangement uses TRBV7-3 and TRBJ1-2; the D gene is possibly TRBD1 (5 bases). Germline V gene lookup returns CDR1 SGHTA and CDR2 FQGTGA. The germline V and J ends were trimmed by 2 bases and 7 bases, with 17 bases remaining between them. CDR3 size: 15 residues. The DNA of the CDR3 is TGTGCCAGCAGCTTACTAAAAGGACAAAGGACTGGCTACACCTTC. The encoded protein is CASSLLKGQRTGYTF.

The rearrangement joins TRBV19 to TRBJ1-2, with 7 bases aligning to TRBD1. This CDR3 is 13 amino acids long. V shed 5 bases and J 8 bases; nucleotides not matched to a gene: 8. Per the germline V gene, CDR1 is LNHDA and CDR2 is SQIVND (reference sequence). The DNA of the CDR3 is TGTGCCAGTAGTCCCCGACAGGGTTCGGGCTACACCTTC. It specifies CASSPRQGSGYTF.

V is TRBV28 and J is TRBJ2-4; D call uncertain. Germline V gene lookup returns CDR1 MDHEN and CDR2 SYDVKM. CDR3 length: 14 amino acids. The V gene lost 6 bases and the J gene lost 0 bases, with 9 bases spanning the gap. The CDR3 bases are TGTGCCAGCAGACACGAGCTAGCCAAAAACATTCAGTACTTC. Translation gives CASRHELAKNIQYF.

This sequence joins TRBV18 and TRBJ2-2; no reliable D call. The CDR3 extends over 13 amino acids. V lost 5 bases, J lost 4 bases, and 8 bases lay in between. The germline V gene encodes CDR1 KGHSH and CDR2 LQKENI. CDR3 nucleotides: TGTGCCAGCTCATTGGATCTCACCGGGGAGCTGTTTTTT. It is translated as CASSLDLTGELFF.